This T cell receptor (beta chain) was obtained from a study of OX40 agonist ivuxolimab in advanced cancers. About the study: The dose-escalation cohort had hepatocellular carcinoma, melanoma, renal cell or head and neck cancer.

V shed 5 bases and J 5 bases; nucleotides not matched to a gene: 10. This CDR3 contains 15 residues. The V gene's germline CDR1 is SEHNR and CDR2 FQNEAQ (reference sequence). Sequencing was performed with immunoSEQ multiplex PCR; in TCRdb, only in-frame clones are kept and a portion is missing. Of some 70,000 clones in the sample, roughly 89% were seen once. The rearrangement uses TRBV7-9 and TRBJ2-5, with 8 bases fitting TRBD1. This receptor was obtained from an adult with an advanced solid tumor such as melanoma, head and neck, liver or kidney cancer. Sequences were derived from CD4+ or CD8+ T cells sorted from blood, sampled in a trial of the OX40 agonist ivuxolimab. The CDR3 sequence: CASSHRGRDRETQYF. The CDR3 DNA follows: TGTGCCAGCAGCCATCGGGGACGGGACAGGGAGACCCAGTACTTC.